This entry features one TCR beta chain sequence. Source study methods: It was from reference gene primer amplification that nucleated cell counts were estimated. The table came from immunoSEQ multiplex PCR; TCRdb's copy has only in-frame clones and leaves some out. Clonal size and the V and J genes are those of that table, whereas D and trimming came from the DNA. In the table there are roughly 220,000 clones, approximately 86% of which are singletons. This sample was included in a study of blood T cell repertoires in COVID-19. About the study: COVID-19 samples, acute and convalescent, were from the United States, Italy and Spain. T cells, B-cell-depleted T cells, or PBMCs supplied cDNA or gDNA.

The origin of this receptor is a man aged 55-75 years with acute or convalescent COVID-19. The sample comprised peripheral blood.

In nucleotides, the CDR3 is TGTGCCAGCAGTTACTCGCAGGGGGCGCGGCCAGAGACCCAGTACTTC. It yields the protein CASSYSQGARPETQYF. This chain joins TRBV6-5 and TRBJ2-5; 8 nucleotides match TRBD1. V shed 0 bases and J 4 bases; nucleotides not matched to a gene: 7. The CDR3 sequence is 16 residues long. Germline V gene lookup returns CDR1 MNHEY and CDR2 SVGAGI.